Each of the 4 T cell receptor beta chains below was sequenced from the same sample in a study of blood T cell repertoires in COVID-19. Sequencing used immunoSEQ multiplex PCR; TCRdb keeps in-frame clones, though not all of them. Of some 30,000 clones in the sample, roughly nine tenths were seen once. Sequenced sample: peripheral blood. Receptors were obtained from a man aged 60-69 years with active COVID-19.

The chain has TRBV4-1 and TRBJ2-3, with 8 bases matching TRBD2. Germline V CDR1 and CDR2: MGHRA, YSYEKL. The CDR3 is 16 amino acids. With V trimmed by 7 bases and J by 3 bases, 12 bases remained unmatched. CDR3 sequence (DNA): TGCGCCAGCAACCCCGGGGGTAGCGGGGTAACAGATACGCAGTATTTT. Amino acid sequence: CASNPGGSGVTDTQYF.

For the CDR3, the DNA is TGTGCCAGCAGCCAAGACGGACAGCGGGGTGACTACGAGCAGTACTTC. It codes for CASSQDGQRGDYEQYF. This chain connects TRBV3-1 (or the pseudogene TRBV3-2) to TRBJ2-7; perhaps TRBD2 as D (7 bases). Trimming cost V 0 bases and J 3 bases, with 15 bases left between them. CDR1 and CDR2 from the germline V gene are LGHDT and YNNKEL (reference sequence). The CDR3 loop spans 16 amino acids.

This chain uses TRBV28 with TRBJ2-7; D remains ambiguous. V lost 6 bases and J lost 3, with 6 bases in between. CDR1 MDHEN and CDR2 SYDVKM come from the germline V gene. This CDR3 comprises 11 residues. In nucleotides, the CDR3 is TGTGCCAGCAGGTCCGGCTACGAGCAGTACTTC. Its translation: CASRSGYEQYF.

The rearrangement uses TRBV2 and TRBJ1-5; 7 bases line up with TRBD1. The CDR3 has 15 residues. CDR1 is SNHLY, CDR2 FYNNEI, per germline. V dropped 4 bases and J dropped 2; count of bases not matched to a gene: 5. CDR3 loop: CASSVQGFGNQPQHF. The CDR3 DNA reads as TGTGCCAGCAGTGTACAGGGGTTTGGCAATCAGCCCCAGCATTTT.